Listed below are T cell receptor beta chains from one sample, sequenced in a study of CD4 and CD8 cells across lung adenocarcinoma regions. MiXCR, applied by TCRdb to the PCR reads, yields one record per CDR3 protein. Of tens of thousands of distinct CDR3 sequences in the sample, around 50% were seen once. Source material: CD8+ T cells from the center of a lung tumor. These receptors all come from a female donor with lung adenocarcinoma. The CD4 and CD8 labels of this study may be unreliable. Both conserved end residues are part of each CDR3. D genes are given only for firm matches. Clone size is not always given. Where it is, it says once, few, many or a class for expanded clones.

V,J,D,size,CDR3,DNA
TRBV10-2,TRBJ1-1,TRBD1,NA,CASNDRVGGTEAFF,TGCGCCAGCAACGACAGGGTGGGAGGCACTGAAGCTTTCTTT
TRBV27,TRBJ2-2,NA,many,CASSTGGAAGELFF,TGTGCCAGCAGCACTGGAGGGGCCGCCGGGGAGCTGTTTTTT
TRBV7-7,TRBJ2-2,TRBD2,NA,CASSLGLAGATGTGELFF,TGTGCCAGCAGCTTGGGACTAGCGGGAGCCACGGGGACCGGGGAGCTGTTTTTT
TRBV10-3,TRBJ2-3,NA,NA,CAISVGRAKNTQYF,TGTGCCATCAGTGTGGGACGAGCCAAAAACACGCAGTACTTT
TRBV6-1,TRBJ2-5,NA,medium-sized,CASRRASSGETQYF,TGTGCCAGCAGGCGGGCCTCATCGGGAGAGACCCAGTACTTC
TRBV20-1,TRBJ2-7,TRBD2,NA,CSAKVASGRYEQYF,TGCAGTGCTAAAGTAGCCAGCGGGAGGTACGAGCAGTACTTC
TRBV6-5,TRBJ2-1,TRBD1,NA,CASSYLDREKHEQFF,TGTGCCAGCAGTTACCTGGACAGGGAAAAGCATGAGCAGTTCTTC
TRBV5-1,TRBJ2-2,NA,many,CASSFDSPSWELFF,TGCGCCAGCAGCTTTGACTCCCCCTCTTGGGAGCTGTTTTTT
TRBV10-2,TRBJ2-4,NA,NA,CGSGTGRWATDIQYF,TGCGGCAGCGGCACGGGGCGGTGGGCCACAGATATTCAGTACTTC
TRBV6-1,TRBJ2-7,TRBD1,NA,CASSEGQEGLEQYF,TGTGCCAGCAGTGAGGGACAGGAGGGGCTCGAGCAGTACTTC
TRBV10-3,TRBJ2-4,NA,NA,CAWGTCAKDMQYF,TGTGCCTGGGGGACGTGCGCCAAAGACATGCAGTATTTC
TRBV24-1,TRBJ2-3,TRBD1,NA,CATSDLVFGTTGLEYF,TGTGCCACCAGTGATTTAGTGTTTGGTACGACAGGGTTGGAGTATTTT
TRBV7-2,TRBJ2-3,NA,medium-sized,CASSSYYADTQYF,TGTGCCAGCAGCTCGTACTATGCAGATACGCAGTATTTT
TRBV20-1,TRBJ2-5,TRBD2,NA,CSARSSGIVEETQYF,TGCAGTGCTAGGAGTAGCGGGATCGTGGAAGAGACCCAGTACTTC
TRBV6-5,TRBJ2-2,TRBD2,many,CASSYSTSGSGNGELFF,TGTGCCAGCAGTTACTCGACTAGCGGGAGTGGGAACGGGGAGCTGTTTTTT
TRBV25-1,TRBJ2-5,NA,NA,CASSELKGKETQYF,TGTGCCAGCAGTGAATTAAAGGGGAAAGAGACCCAGTACTTC
TRBV27,TRBJ2-3,NA,NA,CARGQGGGLPETQYF,TGTGCCAGGGGGCAGGGGGGAGGACTCCCAGAGACGCAGTATTTC
TRBV6-1,TRBJ2-4,TRBD1,NA,CASSPHRDRDKNTQYF,TGTGCCAGCAGCCCGCACCGGGACAGGGACAAAAACACCCAGTACTTC
TRBV11-3,TRBJ2-3,NA,large,CASSLVVTDTQYF,TGTGCCAGCAGCCTCGTAGTGACAGATACGCAGTATTTT
TRBV6-5,TRBJ2-5,NA,NA,CASSYQQGRETQYF,TGTGCCAGCAGTTACCAACAGGGTAGAGAGACCCAGTACTTC
TRBV27,TRBJ1-1,NA,few,CASSLIQGGAEAFF,TGTGCCAGCAGCTTAATACAGGGTGGGGCTGAAGCTTTCTTT
TRBV6-5,TRBJ2-1,TRBD2,few,CASSYGAGSSNEQFF,TGTGCCAGCAGTTACGGAGCGGGATCCTCCAATGAGCAGTTCTTC
TRBV4-1,TRBJ2-7,TRBD1,few,CASSQNPGGTYEQYF,TGCGCCAGCAGCCAAAACCCAGGGGGTACCTACGAGCAGTACTTC
TRBV6-2/TRBV6-3,TRBJ2-5,NA,NA,CAGSRGRDKETQYF,TGTGCGGGCAGTCGGGGCCGTGACAAAGAGACCCAGTACTTC
TRBV6-5,TRBJ2-2,NA,many,CASSYGQRGTGELFF,TGTGCCAGCAGTTACGGGCAGCGTGGCACCGGGGAGCTGTTTTTT
TRBV6-1,TRBJ2-2,NA,NA,CASSRQAGSTEELYF,TGTGCCAGCAGCCGCCAGGCGGGGAGCACAGAGGAGCTGTATTTT
TRBV6-1,TRBJ2-2,NA,few,CASSEDTSSGELFF,TGTGCCAGCAGTGAAGATACCAGTTCCGGGGAGCTGTTTTTT
TRBV4-1,TRBJ2-1,NA,few,CASSQVPGGDNEQFF,TGCGCCAGCAGCCAAGTCCCCGGAGGGGACAATGAGCAGTTCTTC
TRBV27,TRBJ2-3,NA,few,CASGHQETQYF,TGTGCCAGCGGTCATCAAGAGACGCAGTATTTT
TRBV14,TRBJ2-5,TRBD2,many,CASSFRDGTNQETQYF,TGTGCCAGCAGCTTCCGGGACGGGACTAACCAAGAGACCCAGTACTTC
TRBV27,TRBJ1-1,NA,medium-sized,CASSLMGGTEAFF,TGTGCCAGCAGTTTGATGGGGGGCACTGAAGCTTTCTTT
TRBV27,TRBJ2-3,TRBD1,NA,CARRRRDRGTDTQYF,TGTGCCAGGAGACGCCGGGACAGGGGAACAGATACGCAGTATTTC
TRBV12-3/TRBV12-4,TRBJ2-1,NA,NA,CASSLGSSAGNEQFF,TGTGCCAGCAGTTTAGGGTCTAGCGCCGGCAATGAGCAGTTCTTC
TRBV6-5,TRBJ2-3,TRBD2,NA,CASSYSLAGVTETQYF,TGTGCCAGCAGTTACTCATTAGCGGGGGTCACAGAGACGCAGTATTTC
TRBV27,TRBJ1-4,NA,many,CASNKGPNEKLFF,TGTGCCAGCAATAAGGGACCTAATGAAAAACTGTTTTTT
TRBV6-1,TRBJ2-3,NA,NA,CASSSGRGAKNTQYF,TGTGCCAGCAGCTCGGGTAGGGGGGCCAAAAATACGCAGTATTTT
TRBV7-2,TRBJ2-3,TRBD2,medium-sized,CASSLGSYSGTDTQYF,TGTGCCAGCAGCTTGGGGTCTTATAGCGGGACAGATACGCAGTATTTT
TRBV12-3/TRBV12-4,TRBJ2-3,TRBD2,NA,CAGSGGPVADTQYF,TGTGCGGGCAGCGGGGGCCCCGTCGCAGATACGCAGTATTTC
TRBV6-5,TRBJ2-7,NA,NA,CASSYFDLREISYEQYF,TGTGCCAGCAGTTACTTCGACCTCCGGGAGATCTCCTACGAGCAGTACTTC
TRBV7-2,TRBJ1-2,NA,many,CASSPVSDYGYTF,TGTGCCAGCAGCCCTGTTTCGGACTATGGCTACACCTTC
TRBV6-1,TRBJ2-3,NA,large,CASSELRGETQYF,TGTGCCAGCAGTGAATTGAGGGGTGAGACGCAGTATTTT
TRBV12-5,TRBJ2-3,TRBD2,many,CASGLVQGLAGGKSTDTQYF,TGTGCTAGTGGTTTGGTACAGGGACTAGCGGGAGGGAAGAGCACAGATACGCAGTATTTT
TRBV27,TRBJ2-7,NA,NA,CASSAGLVGPSKDTQYF,TGTGCCAGCAGTGCGGGACTTGTCGGCCCCTCCAAAGATACGCAGTACTTC
TRBV6-5,TRBJ2-3,NA,once,CASSYTVSTEKQYF,TGTGCCAGCAGTTACACGGTGAGCACAGAGAAGCAGTATTTT
TRBV6-1,TRBJ2-1,TRBD2,NA,CASSSGLAGSQFF,TGTGCCAGCAGCTCCGGACTAGCGGGCTCGCAGTTCTTC
TRBV7-2,TRBJ2-2,TRBD2,NA,CASSLGLSGVNTGELFF,TGTGCCAGCAGCTTAGGACTTAGCGGGGTGAACACCGGGGAGCTGTTTTTT
TRBV7-2,TRBJ2-3,NA,medium-sized,CASSLVWGPDTQYF,TGTGCCAGCAGCTTAGTCTGGGGCCCAGATACGCAGTATTTT
TRBV12-3/TRBV12-4,TRBJ2-3,NA,NA,CASSPKGTDIQYF,TGTGCCAGCAGTCCTAAAGGCACAGATATTCAGTATTTT
TRBV6-1,TRBJ2-3,NA,NA,CARGGLAGSTGAQYF,TGTGCCAGGGGCGGACTGGCGGGGAGCACAGGTGCGCAGTATTTT
TRBV6-1,TRBJ1-6,TRBD1,NA,CASSEAVPGTANSPLHF,TGTGCCAGCAGTGAAGCAGTACCCGGGACAGCTAATTCACCCCTCCACTTT
TRBV6-1,TRBJ2-3,TRBD2,NA,CARGHGGGDPDTQYF,TGTGCCAGGGGGCACGGGGGGGGTGACCCAGATACGCAGTATTTT